Below, one T cell receptor (beta chain) is given with its context. The data were taken from a study of T cell changes during pregnancy in multiple sclerosis. The table came from immunoSEQ multiplex PCR; TCRdb's copy has only in-frame clones and leaves some out. The sample yields approximately 72,000 clones, more than 85% seen once. V lost 6 bases and J 0 bases, leaving 15 bases between the germline ends. Germline CDR1 and CDR2: SQVTM and ANQGSEA. The CDR3 is 14 amino acids. The sequence was obtained from a female donor in good health, enrolled as a control in a pregnancy study. The chain recombines TRBV29-1 with TRBJ2-7; TRBD1 might be the D (5 bases). The sequenced sample was peripheral blood, obtained in the first trimester of pregnancy. The CDR3 DNA sequence: TGCAGCGTCGGCGCTTGGACAACCTCCTACGAGCAGTACTTC. Its translation: CSVGAWTTSYEQYF.